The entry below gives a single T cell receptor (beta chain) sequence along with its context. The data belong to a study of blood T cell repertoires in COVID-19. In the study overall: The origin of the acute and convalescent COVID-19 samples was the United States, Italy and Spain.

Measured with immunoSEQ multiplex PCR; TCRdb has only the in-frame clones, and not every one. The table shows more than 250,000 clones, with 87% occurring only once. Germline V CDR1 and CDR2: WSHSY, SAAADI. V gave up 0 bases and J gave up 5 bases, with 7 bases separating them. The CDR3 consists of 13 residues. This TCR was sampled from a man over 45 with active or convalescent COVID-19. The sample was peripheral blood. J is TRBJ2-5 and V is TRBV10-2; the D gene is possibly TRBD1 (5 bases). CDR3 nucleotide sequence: TGCGCCAGCAGTGAGTCGAAGGGGGAGACCCAGTACTTC. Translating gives CASSESKGETQYF.